A selection of T cell receptor beta chains follows, all from one sample in a study of T cell responses to AZD1222 COVID-19 vaccine. Some clones are missing from TCRdb's copy, which holds only in-frame ones; the method was immunoSEQ multiplex PCR. Altogether more than 75,000 clones are present, 90% being singletons, with the ten largest covering approximately 5%. This specimen consisted of peripheral blood, obtained 28 days after the second AZD1222 dose. The receptors originated from an adult who received the AZD1222 COVID-19 vaccine. Both conserved end residues are part of each CDR3. The D gene is left open where the match is weak. Clone size appears in some rows only: once, few, many, or a class for an expanded clone.

V gene: TRBV7-9
CDR3 length: 15
J gene: TRBJ1-2
clone size: NA
D gene: NA
CDR3 DNA: TGTGCCAGCAGCTTAGCGCGCGGGGGACAATATGGCTACACCTTC
CDR3 protein: CASSLARGGQYGYTF

V gene: TRBV21-1
CDR3 length: 15
J gene: TRBJ1-2
clone size: once
D gene: NA
CDR3 DNA: TGTGCCAGCAGCAAACCGGGACAGGGGGGCTATGGCTACACCTTC
CDR3 protein: CASSKPGQGGYGYTF

V gene: TRBV28
CDR3 length: 13
J gene: TRBJ1-1
clone size: NA
D gene: NA
CDR3 DNA: TGTGCCAGCAGCTCTGACAGATACACTGAAGCTTTCTTT
CDR3 protein: CASSSDRYTEAFF

V gene: TRBV19
CDR3 length: 14
J gene: TRBJ2-5
clone size: NA
D gene: NA
CDR3 DNA: TGTGCCAGTAGTATGCGCAGGGGACCAGAGACCCAGTACTTC
CDR3 protein: CASSMRRGPETQYF

V gene: TRBV27
CDR3 length: 13
J gene: TRBJ1-2
clone size: NA
D gene: NA
CDR3 DNA: TGTGCCAGCAGTTTTTCTGGGACTCGGGGCTACACCTTC
CDR3 protein: CASSFSGTRGYTF

V gene: TRBV7-9
CDR3 length: 14
J gene: TRBJ1-1
clone size: NA
D gene: NA
CDR3 DNA: TGTGCCAGCAGCTTACTGGGGGGACGTTTGGGAGCTTTCTTT
CDR3 protein: CASSLLGGRLGAFF

V gene: TRBV6-1
CDR3 length: 13
J gene: TRBJ1-5
clone size: NA
D gene: NA
CDR3 DNA: TGTGCCAGCACTGAAAATAGCAATCAGCCCCAGCATTTT
CDR3 protein: CASTENSNQPQHF

V gene: TRBV18
CDR3 length: 14
J gene: TRBJ2-7
clone size: NA
D gene: NA
CDR3 DNA: TGTGCCAGCTCACCCTCAAGCTCCCAGAGGGAGCAGTACTTC
CDR3 protein: CASSPSSSQREQYF

V gene: TRBV2
CDR3 length: 13
J gene: TRBJ1-5
clone size: NA
D gene: NA
CDR3 DNA: TGTGCCAGCAGTGTTAAGGGGCCGGGGCCCCAGCATTTT
CDR3 protein: CASSVKGPGPQHF

V gene: TRBV6-2/TRBV6-3
CDR3 length: 13
J gene: TRBJ1-2
clone size: NA
D gene: NA
CDR3 DNA: TGTGCCAGCAGCCCCGGAGAGCGCTATGGCTACACCTTC
CDR3 protein: CASSPGERYGYTF

V gene: TRBV10-3
CDR3 length: 17
J gene: TRBJ2-4
clone size: NA
D gene: TRBD2
CDR3 DNA: TGTGCCATCAGTGAGTCGGGGCTAGCGGGGGCGCTTAACATTCAGTACTTC
CDR3 protein: CAISESGLAGALNIQYF

V gene: TRBV7-2
CDR3 length: 13
J gene: TRBJ2-5
clone size: NA
D gene: NA
CDR3 DNA: TGTGCCAGCAGCTCTGATATAGTAGGGTCCCAGTACTTC
CDR3 protein: CASSSDIVGSQYF

V gene: TRBV14
CDR3 length: 17
J gene: TRBJ2-7
clone size: once
D gene: TRBD2
CDR3 DNA: TGTGCCAGCAGCCGAGAATTGGGTAGCGGGGCAACCTACGAGCAGTACTTC
CDR3 protein: CASSRELGSGATYEQYF

V gene: TRBV6-2/TRBV6-3
CDR3 length: 12
J gene: TRBJ2-7
clone size: NA
D gene: NA
CDR3 DNA: TGTGCCAGCAGTTATTCTGCTTACGAGCAGTACTTC
CDR3 protein: CASSYSAYEQYF

V gene: TRBV5-6
CDR3 length: 17
J gene: TRBJ2-6
clone size: NA
D gene: NA
CDR3 DNA: TGTGCCAGCAGCTTGGGCAGTCGAGTCTCTGGGGCCAACGTCCTGACTTTC
CDR3 protein: CASSLGSRVSGANVLTF

V gene: TRBV19
CDR3 length: 12
J gene: TRBJ2-3
clone size: NA
D gene: NA
CDR3 DNA: TGTGCCAGTAGTTTTCGGGGGGATACGCAGTATTTT
CDR3 protein: CASSFRGDTQYF

V gene: TRBV28
CDR3 length: 15
J gene: TRBJ1-1
clone size: few
D gene: TRBD1
CDR3 DNA: TGTGCCAGCAGTGGCACAGGGGCGGTGAACACTGAAGCTTTCTTT
CDR3 protein: CASSGTGAVNTEAFF